This T cell receptor beta chain was recovered during a study of shared clonotypes between healthy human individuals. The study, taken as a whole, reports: Investigators collected only blood, and repertoires in tissues likely differ.

Profiling relied on immunoSEQ multiplex PCR, and the TCRdb table lists in-frame clones only, not all of them. This table has some 500,000 clones, roughly 95% appearing once. Healthy HIV-negative adults with no recent acute infections or vaccinations were recruited as donors. This CDR3 region has 14 residues. The V end was cut by 7 bases, the J end by 3 bases, with 12 bases between. Germline CDR1 reads MNHEY; CDR2 reads SMNVEV (reference sequence). Regarding this clone: Its specificity is unknown.

The sequence came from a woman aged 25 to 39 in good health. J is TRBJ2-2 and V is TRBV27; D is uncertain. The sample consisted of naive CD4+ T cells sorted from blood. This sample's subset: CD45RA+ positively selected. DNA of the CDR3: TGTGCCAGCACTATACACCCCGACACCGGGGAGCTGTTTTTT. Its translation is CASTIHPDTGELFF.